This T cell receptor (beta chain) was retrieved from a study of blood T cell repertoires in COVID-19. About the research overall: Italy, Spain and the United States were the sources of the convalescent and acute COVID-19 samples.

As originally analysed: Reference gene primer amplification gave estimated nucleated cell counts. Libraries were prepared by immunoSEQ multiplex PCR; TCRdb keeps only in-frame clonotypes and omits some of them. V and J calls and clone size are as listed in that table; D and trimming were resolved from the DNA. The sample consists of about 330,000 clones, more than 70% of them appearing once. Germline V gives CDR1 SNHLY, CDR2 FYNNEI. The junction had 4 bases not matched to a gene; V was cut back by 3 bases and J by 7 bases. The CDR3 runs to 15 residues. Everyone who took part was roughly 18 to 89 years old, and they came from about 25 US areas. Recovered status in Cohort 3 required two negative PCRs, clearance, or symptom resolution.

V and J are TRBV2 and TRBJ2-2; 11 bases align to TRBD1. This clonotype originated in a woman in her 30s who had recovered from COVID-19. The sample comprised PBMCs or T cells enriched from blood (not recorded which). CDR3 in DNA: TGTGCCAGCAGTGAGGACAGGGGGCCAATCGGGGAGCTGTTTTTT. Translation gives CASSEDRGPIGELFF.